These 29 T cell receptor beta chains came from one sample sequenced in a study of T-cell reconstitution after alpha-beta-depleted transplantation in children. The TCRbeta library was prepared with unique molecular identifiers. TCRdb used MiXCR to reprocess the PCR reads, holding one entry per CDR3 protein. The sample comprises hundreds of thousands of distinct CDR3 sequences, approximately 8% of which are singletons, and roughly 35% rests with the top ten. This material consisted of PBMCs, mostly from graft donor cells, taken 360 days after TCRalphabeta/CD19-depleted stem cell transplant. These receptors all stem from a male patient between 2 and 10 years old who had a stem cell transplant for acute myeloid leukemia, so the T cells may come from the graft donor.

This clonotype was recorded at least ten times. The chain employs TRBV5-1 and TRBJ2-5; no clear D gene. The CDR3 extends over 13 amino acids. V was trimmed by 0 bases and J by 5 bases, leaving 8 bases between them. Germline values: CDR1 SGHRS, CDR2 YFSETQ. The CDR3: CASSLDSRETQYF. CDR3 in DNA: TGCGCCAGCAGCTTGGACAGCCGGGAGACCCAGTACTTC.

The J gene is TRBJ2-7, the V gene TRBV7-2; the D is unclear. The V end was cut by 5 bases, the J end by 0 bases, with 11 bases between. CDR1 and CDR2 from the germline V gene are SGHTA and FQGNSA. The length of the CDR3 is 14 residues. The CDR3: CASSPDWSSYEQYF. CDR3 nucleotide sequence: TGTGCCAGCAGCCCAGACTGGAGCTCCTACGAGCAGTACTTC.

This clonotype was seen repeatedly, ten times or more. V and J are TRBV20-1 and TRBJ1-1; D unresolved. CDR3 length: 13 amino acids. CDR1 and CDR2 from the germline V gene are DFQATT and SNEGSKA (reference sequence). With 6 bases removed from V and 0 bases from J, the gap between germline ends came to 11 bases. The CDR3 nucleotides are TGCAGTGCCGGGCGAAATATGAACACTGAAGCTTTCTTT. It encodes CSAGRNMNTEAFF.

The table lists this clonotype with many counts. The genes are TRBV18 and TRBJ2-3; D possibly corresponds to TRBD2 (6 bases). The CDR3 runs 16 residues. Germline V gives CDR1 KGHSH, CDR2 LQKENI. Between the trimmed V and J ends, which lost 1 base and 0 bases, there was a span of 11 bases. CDR3 loop: CASSPQEGVSTDTQYF. In DNA, the CDR3 is TGTGCCAGCTCACCACAGGAGGGCGTGAGCACAGATACGCAGTATTTT. Based on the CDR3 plus reference TRBV18 and TRBJ2-3, the full variable domain is NAGVMQNPRHLVRRRGQEARLRCSPMKGHSHVYWYRQLPEEGLKFMVYLQKENIIDESGMPKERFSAEFPKEGPSILRIQQVVRGDSAAYFCASSPQEGVSTDTQYFGPGTRLTVL.

The gene calls are TRBV20-1 and TRBJ2-7; TRBD1 is a possible D gene (5 bases). V lost 3 bases and J lost 3, with 12 bases in between. The germline V gene encodes CDR1 DFQATT and CDR2 SNEGSKA (reference sequence). The CDR3 is 13 residues long. Written as DNA, the CDR3 is TGCAGTGCTAGTGGGCAGGGATACTACGAGCAGTACTTC. It specifies CSASGQGYYEQYF.

This clonotype was recorded many times. The chain joins TRBV6-2 or TRBV6-3 to TRBJ1-2, with unresolved D. This CDR3 region has 13 residues. Trimming removed 5 bases at V and 8 bases at J, with 15 bases between. The germline CDR1 and CDR2 sequences are MNHEY and SVGEGT. CDR3 region: CASSKDGLWGYTF. As DNA, the CDR3 is TGTGCCAGCAGTAAGGACGGCTTGTGGGGCTACACCTTC.

This clonotype appeared many times. The rearrangement uses TRBV5-1 and TRBJ2-5; D gene ambiguous. The germline V gene encodes CDR1 SGHRS and CDR2 YFSETQ. This CDR3 has 12 amino acids. The germline V and J ends were trimmed by 3 bases and 2 bases, with 5 bases remaining between them. The CDR3, as DNA: TGCGCCAGCAGCTCGTCACAAGAGACCCAGTACTTC. Residues: CASSSSQETQYF. Variable domain in full (rest from reference TRBV5-1 and TRBJ2-5): KAGVTQTPRYLIKTRGQQVTLSCSPISGHRSVSWYQQTPGQGLQFLFEYFSETQRNKGNFPGRFSGRQFSNSRSEMNVSTLELGDSALYLCASSSSQETQYFGPGTRLLVL.

The chain uses TRBV27 and TRBJ2-1, with TRBD2 identical over 10 bases. The CDR3 contains 17 residues. Germline V lookup: CDR1 MNHEY, CDR2 SMNVEV (reference sequence). V gave up 3 bases and J gave up 5 bases; unmatched junction bases: 10. CDR3 nucleotide sequence: TGTGCCAGCAGTTTGCTAGCGGGAGACGGGCTTAACAATGAGCAGTTCTTC. It codes for CASSLLAGDGLNNEQFF.

This chain links TRBV7-9 with TRBJ1-3; TRBD1 aligns across 7 bases. The CDR3 runs to 16 residues. With V trimmed by 5 bases and J by 4 bases, 11 bases remained unmatched. CDR1 and CDR2 from the germline V gene are SEHNR and FQNEAQ (reference sequence). The CDR3 protein is CASSVGDSLVGNTIYF. The CDR3 bases are TGTGCCAGCAGCGTCGGGGACAGCTTGGTCGGAAACACCATATATTTT. The full variable domain, completed using reference TRBV7-9 and TRBJ1-3, is DTGVSQNPRHKITKRGQNVTFRCDPISEHNRLYWYRQTLGQGPEFLTYFQNEAQLEKSRLLSDRFSAERPKGSFSTLEIQRTEQGDSAMYLCASSVGDSLVGNTIYFGEGSWLTVV.

In this sample, this clonotype turned up many times. V gene TRBV15 combines with J gene TRBJ1-1, with D unclear. The CDR3 covers 13 residues. The germline CDR1 and CDR2 sequences are LNHNV and YYDKDF (reference sequence). V was clipped by 1 base and J by 6 bases, with 9 bases between them. In DNA, the CDR3 is TGTGCCACCAGCAGAGCCTGGGGTGCTGAAGCTTTCTTT. It translates to CATSRAWGAEAFF.

This clonotype has a count of ten or more. The J gene is TRBJ2-5, the V gene TRBV12-3 or TRBV12-4; D is uncertain. The CDR3 contains 14 residues. Trimming took off 2 bases at V and 2 bases at J, with 9 bases between the two ends. Here the CDR3 DNA reads TGTGCCAGCAGTTTACGGAAAGTGCAAGAGACCCAGTACTTC. Protein sequence: CASSLRKVQETQYF.

This chain links TRBV3-1 with TRBJ2-1; maybe TRBD1 (6 bases). CDR1 is LGHDT, CDR2 YNNKEL, per germline (reference sequence). V was clipped by 4 bases and J by 6 bases, with 19 bases between them. The CDR3 contains 16 residues. CDR3 in amino acids: CASSPSHPDRRNEQFF. CDR3 sequence (DNA): TGTGCCAGCAGCCCATCCCACCCCGACAGGCGCAATGAGCAGTTCTTC.

In the case of this clonotype: A much larger clone is a single base away; this may be a read error. CDR3 nucleotides: TGTGCCAGCAACGCCAGGGGAAGCATGAACACTGAAGCTTTCTTT. This translates into CASNARGSMNTEAFF. V and J are TRBV11-2 and TRBJ1-1; D is possibly TRBD1 (6 bases). Germline V lookup: CDR1 SGHAT, CDR2 FQNNGV. This CDR3 has 15 amino acids. V lost 7 bases to trimming and J lost 0 bases, with 15 bases between them.

This clonotype was detected ten times or more. This sequence joins TRBV7-6 and TRBJ2-3, with no clear D. Trimming took off 2 bases at V and 8 bases at J, with 14 bases between the two ends. Germline V gene data show CDR1 as SGHVS and CDR2 as FNYEAQ. This CDR3 spans 14 amino acids. The CDR3 reads CASSLRGRVGTQYF. CDR3 in DNA: TGTGCCAGCAGCTTAAGAGGAAGGGTGGGTACGCAGTATTTT.

The sample holds many counts of this clonotype. The CDR3 protein is CSARNRSSYNEQFF. CDR3 sequence (DNA): TGCAGTGCTAGAAACAGGAGCTCCTACAATGAGCAGTTCTTC. V and J are TRBV20-1 and TRBJ2-1; D perhaps matches TRBD1 (5 bases). Trimming shortened V by 2 bases and J by 0 bases, and 8 bases separated the two germline ends. The CDR3 has 14 amino acids. Germline values: CDR1 DFQATT, CDR2 SNEGSKA (reference sequence).

This chain uses TRBV5-1 with TRBJ2-3; D is ambiguous. Trimming stripped 3 bases from V and 1 base from J, with 9 bases between. The germline V gene encodes CDR1 SGHRS and CDR2 YFSETQ. CDR3 length: 14 amino acids. The CDR3 is CASSSSFRTDTQYF. In nucleotides, the CDR3 is TGCGCCAGCAGCTCGTCATTTCGCACAGATACGCAGTATTTT.

This clonotype was found a few times. The chain links TRBV7-3 to TRBJ1-1; 7 nucleotides agree with TRBD1. J was trimmed by 1 base and V by 5 bases; bases with no gene match: 4. CDR3 length: 14 amino acids. The germline gives CDR1 SGHTA, CDR2 FQGTGA. DNA for the CDR3: TGTGCCAGCAGCCAGCAGGGGGAGAACACTGAAGCTTTCTTT. Translation: CASSQQGENTEAFF.

The chain carries TRBV29-1 and TRBJ1-1; the match to TRBD1 covers 8 bases. Germline V gene data show CDR1 as SQVTM and CDR2 as ANQGSEA. V dropped 4 bases and J dropped 1; count of bases not matched to a gene: 2. This CDR3 contains 13 residues. CDR3 region: CSVADRANTEAFF. The CDR3 nucleotides read TGCAGCGTTGCGGACAGGGCGAACACTGAAGCTTTCTTT.

This clonotype was observed at least ten times. The chain links TRBV5-1 to TRBJ2-5; a possible D gene is TRBD1 (6 bases). Deletions cut 4 bases from V and 5 bases from J, with 12 bases between. From germline, CDR1 is SGHRS and CDR2 YFSETQ. This CDR3 has 13 residues. The CDR3 loop reads CASSGQPLETQYF. For the CDR3, the DNA is TGCGCCAGCAGCGGACAGCCCCTTGAGACCCAGTACTTC.

This clonotype was recorded a few times. V and J are TRBV5-1 and TRBJ1-5; TRBD1 might be the D (5 bases). This CDR3 spans 17 amino acids. Germline CDR1 is SGHRS and CDR2 is YFSETQ. V was cut by 0 bases and J by 9 bases, with 22 bases left in between. CDR3 DNA sequence: TGCGCCAGCAGCTTGGAGGGTATAGGGAGGGGAGGCCTGCCCCAGCATTTT. Its protein product is CASSLEGIGRGGLPQHF.

This rearrangement joins TRBV6-5 to TRBJ1-2; TRBD1 might be the D (6 bases). Trimming stripped 4 bases from V and 3 bases from J, with 9 bases between. Germline CDR1 and CDR2: MNHEY and SVGAGI. CDR3 length equals 13 residues. The CDR3 bases are TGTGCCAGCAGTTGGACAGAGCACTATGGCTACACCTTC. This sequence encodes CASSWTEHYGYTF.

This clonotype was seen many times. The rearrangement uses TRBV9 and TRBJ1-5, with D possibly TRBD1 on 6 matching bases. This CDR3 region has 15 residues. From germline, CDR1 is SGDLS and CDR2 YYNGEE. Trimming removed 4 bases at V and 4 bases at J, with 15 bases between. CDR3 coding DNA: TGTGCCAGCAGCCCTACTGGACAGTCTAATCAGCCCCAGCATTTT. It codes for CASSPTGQSNQPQHF.

This clonotype showed up many times. This chain connects TRBV29-1 to TRBJ2-3; 8 bases line up with TRBD2. V dropped 8 bases and J dropped 2; count of bases not matched to a gene: 6. There are 13 residues in the CDR3. Germline CDR1 and CDR2: SQVTM and ANQGSEA. The CDR3 protein is CSPVGGDTDTQYF. CDR3 in DNA: TGCAGCCCGGTCGGGGGGGACACAGATACGCAGTATTTT.

The chain is built from TRBV5-1 and TRBJ2-2, with a weak D call TRBD2 (5 bases). CDR1 and CDR2 (germline): SGHRS, YFSETQ. Deletions cut 6 bases from V and 6 bases from J, with 18 bases between. CDR3 length equals 15 residues. CDR3 nucleotides: TGCGCCAGCACTGGGCTAGCAAATAATCCCGGGGAGCTGTTTTTT. Translation: CASTGLANNPGELFF.

This clonotype was seen repeatedly, ten times or more. A read error may account for a junction end that differs from germline. This chain links TRBV7-7 with TRBJ2-5, with 10 positions matching TRBD1. There are 16 residues in the CDR3. CDR1 is SSHAT, CDR2 FNYEAQ, per germline (reference sequence). CDR3 sequence (DNA): TGTGCTAGCAGCTCCCTTACCGGGACAGGGGTTGAGACCCAGTACTTC. It yields the protein CASSSLTGTGVETQYF.

J is TRBJ2-1 and V is TRBV7-9; D gene ambiguous. There are 11 residues in the CDR3. V lost 5 bases and J 15 bases, leaving 14 bases between the germline ends. In germline, CDR1 is SEHNR, CDR2 FQNEAQ (reference sequence). DNA of the CDR3: TGTGCCAGCAGCGCCTATTTCCCCCTGTTCTTC. It specifies CASSAYFPLFF.

This clonotype was counted ten times or more. The CDR3 here is CASSLAPYSYEQYF. CDR3 sequence (DNA): TGTGCCAGCAGCTTAGCCCCTTACTCCTACGAGCAGTACTTC. The chain links TRBV7-9 to TRBJ2-7; D is ambiguous. Trimming removed 0 bases at V and 0 bases at J, with 6 bases between. The CDR3 loop spans 14 amino acids. The germline gives CDR1 SEHNR, CDR2 FQNEAQ (reference sequence).

The chain has TRBV20-1 and TRBJ2-1, with TRBD1 matching over 8 bases. V lost 2 bases to trimming and J lost 0 bases; unmatched junction nucleotides: 12. Per germline, CDR1 DFQATT and CDR2 SNEGSKA (reference sequence). The CDR3 length is 18 residues. The DNA for the CDR3 is TGCAGTGCTAGAAAGGGGGCAGGGGGCGTTACCTCCTACAATGAGCAGTTCTTC. It yields the protein CSARKGAGGVTSYNEQFF.

This clonotype was counted at least ten times. At one end, the junction sequence differs from germline, possibly due to a read error. This chain connects TRBV6-5 to TRBJ2-7, with 8 bases lining up with TRBD1. The CDR3 contains 15 residues. Germline V gene lookup returns CDR1 MNHEY and CDR2 SVGAGI. The CDR3 spells CASRYSGTGLYEQYF. In DNA form, the CDR3 reads TGTGCCAGCAGGTACTCCGGGACAGGACTTTACGAGCAGTACTTC.